This record concerns one TCR beta chain sequence. The data were obtained in a study of control samples from healthy donors and cancer patients. The CDR3 runs to 13 residues. V was trimmed by 5 bases and J by 4 bases, leaving 10 bases between them. Germline loops: CDR1 SEHNR, CDR2 FQNEAQ (reference sequence). The method was immunoSEQ multiplex PCR; TCRdb's version includes in-frame clones alone and lacks a portion of them. The table lists more than 100,000 clones, under 95% of them singletons. This sequence joins TRBV7-9 and TRBJ2-3; a weak D match, TRBD2 (5 bases). The sequencing input was blood. The source is a man younger than 30 in good health. CDR3 DNA sequence: TGTGCCAGCAGCCAGAGGGTATCAGATACGCAGTATTTT. Protein product: CASSQRVSDTQYF. The full variable domain, completed using reference TRBV7-9 and TRBJ2-3, is DTGVSQNPRHKITKRGQNVTFRCDPISEHNRLYWYRQTLGQGPEFLTYFQNEAQLEKSRLLSDRFSAERPKGSFSTLEIQRTEQGDSAMYLCASSQRVSDTQYFGPGTRLTVL.